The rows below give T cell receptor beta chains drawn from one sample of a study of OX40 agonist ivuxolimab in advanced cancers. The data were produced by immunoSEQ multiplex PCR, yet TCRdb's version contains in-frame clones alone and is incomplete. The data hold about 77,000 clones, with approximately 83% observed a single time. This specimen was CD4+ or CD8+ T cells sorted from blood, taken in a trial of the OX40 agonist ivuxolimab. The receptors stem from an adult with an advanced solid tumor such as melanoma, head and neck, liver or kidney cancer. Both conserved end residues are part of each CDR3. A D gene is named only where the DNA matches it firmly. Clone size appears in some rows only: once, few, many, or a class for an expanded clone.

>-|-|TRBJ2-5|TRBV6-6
TGTGCCAGCAGTTACCAAGAGACCCAGTACTTC
CASSYQETQYF
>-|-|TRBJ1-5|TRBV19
TGTGCCAGTAGTATAATGCGGGGAAGCAATCAGCCCCAGCATTTT
CASSIMRGSNQPQHF
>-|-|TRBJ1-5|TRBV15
TGTGCCACAGGACGGGGGAGGGGCAATCAGCCCCAGCATTTT
CATGRGRGNQPQHF
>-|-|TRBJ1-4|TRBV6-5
TGTGCCAGCACCCCCCAGGGTGATTTTGAAAAACTGTTTTTT
CASTPQGDFEKLFF
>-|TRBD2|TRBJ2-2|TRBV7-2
TGTGCCAGCAGCTTAGGGGTGACTAGCTCCACCGGGGAGCTGTTTTTT
CASSLGVTSSTGELFF
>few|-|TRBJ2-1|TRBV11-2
TGTGCCAGCAGCTTAGTCAGTGAGCAGTTCTTC
CASSLVSEQFF
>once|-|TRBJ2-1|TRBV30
TGTGCCTGGAGTGGGGAAGCACCCCGTGAGCAGTTCTTC
CAWSGEAPREQFF
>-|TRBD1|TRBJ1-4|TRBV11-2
TGTGCCAGCAGCCCCCGACCGACAGGGTTTCTGTTTTTT
CASSPRPTGFLFF
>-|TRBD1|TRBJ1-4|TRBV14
TGTGCCAGCAGCTGGGGACAGGTTGAAAAACTGTTTTTT
CASSWGQVEKLFF
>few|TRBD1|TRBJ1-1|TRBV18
TGTGCCAGCTCACCCCGGACAGGGGGCACTGAAGCTTTCTTT
CASSPRTGGTEAFF
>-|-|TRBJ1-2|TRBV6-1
TGTGCCAGCAGGCCCCCCGGGAGCTATGGCTACACCTTC
CASRPPGSYGYTF
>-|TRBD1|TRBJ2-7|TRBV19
TGTGCCAGTATGGGCCGGGACAGTCCTCAGTACTTC
CASMGRDSPQYF
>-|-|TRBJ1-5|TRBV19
TGTGCCAGTACCCACGCGACGGGCGGGAGGGGAGCCCAGCATTTT
CASTHATGGRGAQHF
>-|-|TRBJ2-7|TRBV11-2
TGTGCCAGCAGCTTAGTGGGGGGGGCGCTCCGGGAGCAGTACTTC
CASSLVGGALREQYF
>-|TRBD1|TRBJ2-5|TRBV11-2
TGTGCCAGCAGCTTATCCTGGACAGGAAAAGAGACCCAGTACTTC
CASSLSWTGKETQYF
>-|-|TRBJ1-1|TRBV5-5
TGTGCCAGCATTCTCGGCGCCGGGGCCTTGAACACTGAAGCTTTCTTT
CASILGAGALNTEAFF
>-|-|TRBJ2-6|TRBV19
TGTGCCAGTAGTATAGAGAGAAACGGGGGGCCTGGGGCCAACGTCCTGACTTTC
CASSIERNGGPGANVLTF
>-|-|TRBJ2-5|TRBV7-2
TGTGCCAGCAGCTTAGAGGGCAAACAGACCCAGTACTTC
CASSLEGKQTQYF
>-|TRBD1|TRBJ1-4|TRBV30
TGTGCCTGGAGCCAGCCGGGACAGGGAAATGAAAAACTGTTTTTT
CAWSQPGQGNEKLFF
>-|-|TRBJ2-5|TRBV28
TGTGCCAGCAATACAATCCAAGAGACCCAGTACTTC
CASNTIQETQYF
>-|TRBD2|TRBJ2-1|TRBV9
TGTGCCAGCAGCGAGCCCCGTTTCGGCGGGGGGGACTACAATGAGCAGTTCTTC
CASSEPRFGGGDYNEQFF
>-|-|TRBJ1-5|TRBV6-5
TGTGCCAGCAGTTACCAGGGGTCGGGCTCGCCCCAGCATTTT
CASSYQGSGSPQHF
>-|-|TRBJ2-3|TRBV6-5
TGTGCCAGCAGTCGCGTCGGGACAGATACGCAGTATTTT
CASSRVGTDTQYF
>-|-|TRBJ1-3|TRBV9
TGTGCCAGCAGCGTAGACCGGGGTTCGGGAAACACCATATATTTT
CASSVDRGSGNTIYF
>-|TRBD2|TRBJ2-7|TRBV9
TGTGCCAGCAGCGTAGCTACGGGACTACCCTACGAGCAGTACTTC
CASSVATGLPYEQYF
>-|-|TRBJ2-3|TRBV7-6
TGTGCCAGCAGCTGGACTGTCACAGATACGCAGTATTTT
CASSWTVTDTQYF
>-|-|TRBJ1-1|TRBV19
TGTGCCAGTAGTCTAGATGGGGCTGAAGCTTTCTTT
CASSLDGAEAFF
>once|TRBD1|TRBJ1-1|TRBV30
TGTGCCTGGTTTGAGGGGGCCGTTGAAGCTTTCTTT
CAWFEGAVEAFF
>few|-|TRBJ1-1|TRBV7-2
TGTGCCAGCAGCTCAACCCGGGGGGCGACTGAAGCTTTCTTT
CASSSTRGATEAFF
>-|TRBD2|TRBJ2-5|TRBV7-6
TGTGCCAGCACGGGGGGGTCGGGGCTGTACCAAGAGACCCAGTACTTC
CASTGGSGLYQETQYF
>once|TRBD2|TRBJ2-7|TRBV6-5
TGTGCCAGCAGAAGCGGGGGCACCGGCTCCTACGAGCAGTACTTC
CASRSGGTGSYEQYF
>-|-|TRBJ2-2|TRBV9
TGTGCCAGCAGCCCGCGGGCCACCGGGGAGCTGTTTTTT
CASSPRATGELFF
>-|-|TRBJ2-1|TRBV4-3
TGCGCCAGCAGCCAAGATATGAGGGTCTCCTACAATGAGCAGTTCTTC
CASSQDMRVSYNEQFF
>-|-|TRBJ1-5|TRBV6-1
TGTGCCAGCAGTGAAGGAGGAAGGGAAAATCAGCCCCAGCATTTT
CASSEGGRENQPQHF
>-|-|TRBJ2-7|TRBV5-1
TGCGCCAGCAGCGACCGCTACGAGCAGTACTTC
CASSDRYEQYF
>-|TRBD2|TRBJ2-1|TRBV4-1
TGCGCCAGCAGCCATCCCGGCGGGCTAGCGGACAATGAGCAGTTCTTC
CASSHPGGLADNEQFF
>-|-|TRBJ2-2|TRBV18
TGTGCCAGCTCACCACCCCGTCAGACCACCGGGGAGCTGTTTTTT
CASSPPRQTTGELFF
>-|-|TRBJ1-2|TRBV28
TGTGCCAGCAGCGTTCCAGACAGAGCCTATGGCTACACCTTC
CASSVPDRAYGYTF
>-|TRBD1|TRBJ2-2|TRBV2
TGTGCCAGCAGGGGACAGGGCGGCGGGGAGCTGTTTTTT
CASRGQGGGELFF
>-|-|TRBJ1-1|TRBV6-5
TGTGCCAGCAACGCGGACAGGAACACTGAAGCTTTCTTT
CASNADRNTEAFF
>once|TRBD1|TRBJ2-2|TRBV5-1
TGCGCCAGCAGCTTGCCGGGACAGTCGAACACCGGGGAGCTGTTTTTT
CASSLPGQSNTGELFF
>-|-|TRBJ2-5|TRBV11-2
TGTGCCAGCAGCTCCGCCGGGACCCCTTGGGGAGAGACCCAGTACTTC
CASSSAGTPWGETQYF
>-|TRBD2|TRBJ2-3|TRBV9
TGTGCCAGCAGCCCCGACCTAGCGGGTGGCACAGATACGCAGTATTTT
CASSPDLAGGTDTQYF
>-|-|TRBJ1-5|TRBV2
TGTGCCAGCAGTGAACCACCGAATCAGCCCCAGCATTTT
CASSEPPNQPQHF